The sequence of this T cell receptor (beta chain) was determined in a study of regulatory T cells in long-lasting Graves disease. Time point given: persistent/refractory GD, antithyroid drugs over 5 years with positive TRAb. With RNA extracted from PBMCs as input, the TCR library was made. Sequencing libraries for TCR beta were prepared with iRepertoire HTBI primers and Arm-PCR of CDR3 regions. TCRdb re-called the multiplex PCR reads through MiXCR, storing one row per CDR3 protein. The sample consists of hundreds of thousands of distinct CDR3 sequences, around 20% of them appearing once. The V gene lost 4 bases and the J gene lost 2 bases, with 5 bases spanning the gap. Germline CDR1 LNHDA, CDR2 SQIVND (reference sequence). There are 12 residues in the CDR3.

The chain uses TRBV19 and TRBJ1-2; D is undetermined. The sequence came from a female donor with Graves disease. The source material was peripheral blood mononuclear cells (PBMCs), sampled when the disease was refractory, from a patient treated with antithyroid drugs. CDR3 loop: CASSRGNYGYTF. Written as DNA, the CDR3 is TGTGCCAGTAGTAGGGGAAACTATGGCTACACCTTC. The entire variable domain, with the rest obtained from reference TRBV19 and TRBJ1-2, is as follows: DGGITQSPKYLFRKEGQNVTLSCEQNLNHDAMYWYRQDPGQGLRLIYYSQIVNDFQKGDIAEGYSVSREKKESFPLTVTSAQKNPTAFYLCASSRGNYGYTFGSGTRLTVV.